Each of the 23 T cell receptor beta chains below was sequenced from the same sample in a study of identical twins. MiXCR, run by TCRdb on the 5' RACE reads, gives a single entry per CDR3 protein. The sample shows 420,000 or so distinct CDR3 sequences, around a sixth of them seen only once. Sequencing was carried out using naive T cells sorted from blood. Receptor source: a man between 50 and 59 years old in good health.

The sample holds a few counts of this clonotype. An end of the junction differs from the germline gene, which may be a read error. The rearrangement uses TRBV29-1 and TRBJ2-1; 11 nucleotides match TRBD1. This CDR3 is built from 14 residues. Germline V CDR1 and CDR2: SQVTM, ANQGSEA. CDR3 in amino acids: CSAEGTGGRDEQFF. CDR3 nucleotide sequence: TGCAGCGCTGAAGGGACAGGGGGTCGGGATGAGCAGTTCTTC.

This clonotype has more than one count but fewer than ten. In nucleotides, the CDR3 is TGCAGTGCTCACAAAAACATGAACACTGAAGCTTTCTTT. This encodes CSAHKNMNTEAFF. The J gene is TRBJ1-1, the V gene TRBV20-1; D unclear. The CDR3 runs 13 residues. V lost 5 bases and J lost 0, with 10 bases in between. Germline values: CDR1 DFQATT, CDR2 SNEGSKA (reference sequence).

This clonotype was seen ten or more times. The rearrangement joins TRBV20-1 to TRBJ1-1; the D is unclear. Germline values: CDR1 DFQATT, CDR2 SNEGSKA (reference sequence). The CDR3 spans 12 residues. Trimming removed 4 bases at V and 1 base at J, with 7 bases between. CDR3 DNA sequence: TGCAGTGCTAATCGGGGGAACACTGAAGCTTTCTTT. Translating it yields CSANRGNTEAFF.

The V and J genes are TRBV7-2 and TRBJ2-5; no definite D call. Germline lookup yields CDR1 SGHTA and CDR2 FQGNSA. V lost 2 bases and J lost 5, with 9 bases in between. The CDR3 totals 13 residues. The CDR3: CASSLSFGETQYF. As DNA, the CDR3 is TGTGCCAGCAGCTTATCATTTGGGGAGACCCAGTACTTC. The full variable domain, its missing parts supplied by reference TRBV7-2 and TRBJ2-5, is GAGVSQSPSNKVTEKGKDVELRCDPISGHTALYWYRQSLGQGLEFLIYFQGNSAPDKSGLPSDRFSAERTGGSVSTLTIQRTQQEDSAVYLCASSLSFGETQYFGPGTRLLVL.

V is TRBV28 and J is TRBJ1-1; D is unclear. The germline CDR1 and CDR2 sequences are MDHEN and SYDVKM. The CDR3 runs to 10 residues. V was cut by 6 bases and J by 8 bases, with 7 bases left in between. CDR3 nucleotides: TGTGCCAGCAGCCGGACCGAAGCTTTCTTT. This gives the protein CASSRTEAFF.

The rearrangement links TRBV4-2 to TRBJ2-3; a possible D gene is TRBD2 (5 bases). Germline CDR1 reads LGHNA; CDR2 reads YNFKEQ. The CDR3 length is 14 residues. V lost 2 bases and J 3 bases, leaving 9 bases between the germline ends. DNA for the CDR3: TGTGCCAGCAGCCAATCACGGGGTACAGATACGCAGTATTTT. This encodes CASSQSRGTDTQYF.

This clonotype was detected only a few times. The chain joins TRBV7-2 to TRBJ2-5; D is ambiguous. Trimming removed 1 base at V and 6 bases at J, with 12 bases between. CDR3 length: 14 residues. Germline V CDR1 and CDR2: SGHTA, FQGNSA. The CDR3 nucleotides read TGTGCCAGCAGCTTAGTAGATGCGCGACAGACCCAGTACTTC. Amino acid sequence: CASSLVDARQTQYF.

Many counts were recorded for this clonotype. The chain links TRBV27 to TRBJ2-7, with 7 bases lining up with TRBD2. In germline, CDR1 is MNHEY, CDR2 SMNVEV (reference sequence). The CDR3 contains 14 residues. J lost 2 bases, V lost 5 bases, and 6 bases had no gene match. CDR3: CASSIGTIPYEQYF. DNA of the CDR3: TGTGCCAGCAGTATTGGGACTATTCCCTACGAGCAGTACTTC.

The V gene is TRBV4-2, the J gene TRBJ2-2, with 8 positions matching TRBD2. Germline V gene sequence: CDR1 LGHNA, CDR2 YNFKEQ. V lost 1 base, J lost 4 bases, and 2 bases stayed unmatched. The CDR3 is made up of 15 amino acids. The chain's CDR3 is CASSQAGGSTGELFF. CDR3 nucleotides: TGTGCCAGCAGCCAAGCGGGGGGGAGCACCGGGGAGCTGTTTTTT.

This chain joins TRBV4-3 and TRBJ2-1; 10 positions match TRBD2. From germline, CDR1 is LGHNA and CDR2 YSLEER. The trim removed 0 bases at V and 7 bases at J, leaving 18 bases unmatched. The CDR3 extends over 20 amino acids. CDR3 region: CASSQDVASGRGGGFNEQFF. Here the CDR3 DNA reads TGCGCCAGCAGCCAAGATGTGGCTAGCGGGAGAGGGGGGGGATTTAATGAGCAGTTCTTC.

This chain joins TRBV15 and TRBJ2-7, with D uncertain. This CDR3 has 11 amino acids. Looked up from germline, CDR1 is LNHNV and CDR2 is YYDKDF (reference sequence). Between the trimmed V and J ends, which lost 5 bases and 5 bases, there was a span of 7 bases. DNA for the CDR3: TGTGCCACCAGCGGGGATAACGAGCAGTACTTC. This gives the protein CATSGDNEQYF.

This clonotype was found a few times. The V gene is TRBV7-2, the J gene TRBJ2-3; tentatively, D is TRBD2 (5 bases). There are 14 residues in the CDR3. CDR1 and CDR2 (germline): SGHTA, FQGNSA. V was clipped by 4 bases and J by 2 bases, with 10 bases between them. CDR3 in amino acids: CASSSFGNTDTQYF. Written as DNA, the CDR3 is TGTGCCAGCAGCTCTTTCGGGAACACAGATACGCAGTATTTT.

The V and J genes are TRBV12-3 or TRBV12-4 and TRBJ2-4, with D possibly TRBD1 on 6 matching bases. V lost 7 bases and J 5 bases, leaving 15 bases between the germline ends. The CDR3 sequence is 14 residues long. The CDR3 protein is CASTVGQIQNIQYF. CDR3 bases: TGTGCCAGCACCGTTGGACAGATACAAAACATTCAGTACTTC.

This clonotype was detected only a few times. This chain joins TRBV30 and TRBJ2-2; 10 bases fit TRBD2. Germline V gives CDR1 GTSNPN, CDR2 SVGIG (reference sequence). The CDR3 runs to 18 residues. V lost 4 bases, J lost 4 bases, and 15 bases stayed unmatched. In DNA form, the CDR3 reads TGTGCCTGGATCCGCCGGCTAGCGGGAGCCCCTGGCACCGGGGAGCTGTTTTTT. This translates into CAWIRRLAGAPGTGELFF.

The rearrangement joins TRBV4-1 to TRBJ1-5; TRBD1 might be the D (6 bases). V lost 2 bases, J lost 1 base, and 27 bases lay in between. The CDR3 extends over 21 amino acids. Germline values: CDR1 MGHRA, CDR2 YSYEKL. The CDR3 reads CASSQYYHRDKVRVSNQPQHF. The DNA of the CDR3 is TGCGCCAGCAGCCAATATTACCACCGGGACAAAGTTAGAGTAAGCAATCAGCCCCAGCATTTT.

The CDR3 nucleotides read TGCAGCCCGGGGCGGGAATACACAGATACGCAGTATTTT. This sequence encodes CSPGREYTDTQYF. The genes are TRBV20-1 and TRBJ2-3; D might be TRBD2 (6 bases). The germline CDR1 and CDR2 sequences are DFQATT and SNEGSKA (reference sequence). The CDR3 loop spans 13 amino acids.

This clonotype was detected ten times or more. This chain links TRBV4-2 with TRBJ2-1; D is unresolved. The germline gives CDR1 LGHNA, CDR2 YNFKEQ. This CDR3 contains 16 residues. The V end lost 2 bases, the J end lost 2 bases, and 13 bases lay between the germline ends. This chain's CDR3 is CASSQTSAAAYNEQFF. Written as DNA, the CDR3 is TGTGCCAGCAGCCAAACCTCGGCGGCCGCCTACAATGAGCAGTTCTTC.

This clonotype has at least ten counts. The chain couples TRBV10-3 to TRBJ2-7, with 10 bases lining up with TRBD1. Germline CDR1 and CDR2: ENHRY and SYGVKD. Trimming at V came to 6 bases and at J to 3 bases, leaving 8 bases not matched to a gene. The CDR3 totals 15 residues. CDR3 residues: CAISARDRGLYEQYF. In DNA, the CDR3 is TGTGCCATCAGCGCCCGGGACAGGGGCCTCTACGAGCAGTACTTC.

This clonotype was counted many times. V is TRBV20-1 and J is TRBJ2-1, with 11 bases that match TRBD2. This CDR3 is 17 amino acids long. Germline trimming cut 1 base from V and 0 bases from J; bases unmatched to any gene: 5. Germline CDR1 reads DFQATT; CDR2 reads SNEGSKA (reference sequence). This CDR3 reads CSARVGLADSSYNEQFF. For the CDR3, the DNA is TGCAGTGCTAGAGTGGGACTAGCGGATAGCTCCTACAATGAGCAGTTCTTC.

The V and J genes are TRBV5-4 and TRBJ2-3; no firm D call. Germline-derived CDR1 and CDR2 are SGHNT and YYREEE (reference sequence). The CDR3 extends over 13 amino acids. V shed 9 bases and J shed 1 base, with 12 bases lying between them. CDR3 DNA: TGTGCCACCGTAAAGATCGGCACAGATACGCAGTATTTT. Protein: CATVKIGTDTQYF. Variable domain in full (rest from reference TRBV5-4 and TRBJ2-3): ETGVTQSPTHLIKTRGQQVTLRCSSQSGHNTVSWYQQALGQGPQFIFQYYREEENGRGNFPPRFSGLQFPNYSSELNVNALELDDSALYLCATVKIGTDTQYFGPGTRLTVL.

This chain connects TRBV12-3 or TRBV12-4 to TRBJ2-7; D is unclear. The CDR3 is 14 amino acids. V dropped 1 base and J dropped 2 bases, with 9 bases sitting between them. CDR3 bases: TGTGCCAGCAGTTTAGAGCTCAGGACCTACGAGCAGTACTTC. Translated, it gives CASSLELRTYEQYF.

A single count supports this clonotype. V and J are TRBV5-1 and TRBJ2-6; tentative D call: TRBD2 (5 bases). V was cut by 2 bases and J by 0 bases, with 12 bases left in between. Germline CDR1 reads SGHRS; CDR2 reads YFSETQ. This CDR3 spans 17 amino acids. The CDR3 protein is CASSFREIASGANVLTF. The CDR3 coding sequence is TGCGCCAGCAGCTTCCGGGAAATCGCCTCTGGGGCCAACGTCCTGACTTTC.

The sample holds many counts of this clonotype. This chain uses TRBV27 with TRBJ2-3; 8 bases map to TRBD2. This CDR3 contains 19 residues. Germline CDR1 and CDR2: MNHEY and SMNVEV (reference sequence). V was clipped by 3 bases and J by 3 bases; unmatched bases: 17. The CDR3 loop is CASSLNPVAGGGYTDTQYF. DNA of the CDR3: TGTGCCAGCAGTTTGAATCCCGTGGCGGGAGGTGGTTATACAGATACGCAGTATTTT.